This T cell receptor (beta chain) was sequenced during a study of cytomegalovirus exposure and HLA in healthy donors. The PCR had 60 Vbeta and 13 Jbeta primers. Data came from immunoSEQ multiplex PCR; TCRdb stores just in-frame clones and leaves some out. The sample has about 120,000 clones, around 79% seen once. This clone was recorded once. Its antigen is unidentified. Findings and caveats of the study: HLA restriction was apparent for most CMV-associated TCR beta chains in a later analysis.

CDR1 and CDR2 from the germline V gene are LGHNA and YNFKEQ. Trimming removed 4 bases from V and 3 bases from J; junction bases left unmatched: 4. The CDR3 totals 14 residues. This receptor was identified in a woman in her twenties or thirties in good health and CMV-seropositive. The sample comprised PBMCs. The V and J genes are TRBV4-2 and TRBJ2-5; 8 bases are a match to TRBD1. The CDR3 reads CASSPQGAEETQYF. CDR3 sequence (DNA): TGTGCCAGCAGCCCCCAGGGGGCAGAAGAGACCCAGTACTTC.